This TCR beta chain was documented in a study of blood T cell repertoires in COVID-19. About the research overall: T cells, B-cell-depleted T cells, or PBMCs provided the cDNA or gDNA that served as material.

Germline CDR1 reads SQVTM; CDR2 reads ANQGSEA. This CDR3 is built from 14 residues. V dropped 4 bases and J dropped 5 bases, with 17 bases sitting between them. Original data processing: How many nucleated cells were present was estimated from reference gene primer amplification. Profiled with immunoSEQ multiplex PCR; TCRdb holds only in-frame clones, not every one. The DNA was the basis for D and trimming; V, J and clone size are from that table. The sample records about 160,000 clones, around 82% being singletons. The sequence was collected from a woman aged 40 to 50 with COVID-19, enrolled during active disease. This rearrangement joins TRBV29-1 to TRBJ1-1, with a tentative D call TRBD1 (6 bases). The sequenced sample was peripheral blood. The CDR3 is CSVGVGALETEAFF. The CDR3 DNA reads as TGCAGCGTTGGGGTGGGGGCCCTCGAGACTGAAGCTTTCTTT.